This T cell receptor (beta chain) was observed in a study of CD8 T cells in Susac syndrome (dated by TCRdb to about 2019). Background on the whole study: The study used repertoire sequencing to test whether antigen drove CD8+ T cell activation and differentiation in Susac syndrome. The study at large found these results: The study acknowledged that relatively few individuals were included in the TCR sequencing and HLA analysis.

Peripheral blood CD8+ and CD4+ T cells from healthy donors, Susac syndrome patients and multiple sclerosis patients were profiled by high-throughput TCR beta sequencing. The multiple sclerosis controls were treatment-naive patients whose relapsing-remitting disease, either stable or active, fulfilled the revised McDonald criteria. Bulk CD8+ and CD4+ T cells were purified by magnetic negative isolation, whereas CD8+ TEMRA cells were enriched by FACS. Blood was collected in EDTA tubes and processed within 24 hours, with PBMCs isolated through density gradient centrifugation. PBMCs intended for TCR sequencing were cryopreserved in liquid nitrogen and thawed later in a water bath at 37 degrees C. The sorted or isolated CD4+, CD8+ and CD8+ TEMRA cells reached a purity of at least 90%. RNA was extracted using the RNeasy kit, and roughly 0.5 to 1 microgram was reverse transcribed with random hexamers. The immunoSEQ multiplex PCR assay, covering 54 Vbeta and 13 Jbeta segments, was used to amplify TCR beta CDR3 regions. Bias from PCR amplification was corrected by using a synthetic template baseline for primer optimization and for computational correction. In the source study's methods: Reads were assigned to V, D and J genes according to IMGT and analyzed in immunoSEQ Analyzer, with only productive sequences retained. Clonality was calculated as one minus the Shannon entropy normalized by log2 of the number of productive unique sequences. Public and private clones were assessed among the 100 most prevalent clones of each patient and control. Clones were defined as Susac-specific if absent from the healthy and MS cohorts, from under 1,200 published viral clones and from other ImmuneACCESS disease sequences. TCRdb redid the processing of the public reads, applying fastp at Q25 and MiXCR, and retained in-frame beta chains. Rows are combined by CDR3 protein, so each entry shows the most common genes and DNA. The V and J calls and clone size are TCRdb's, not the authors'. The sample contains approximately 150,000 distinct CDR3 sequences, roughly 92% of them found a single time. Of the sample, around 0.1% falls within the top ten clones.

Cut back by 5 bases and 10 bases, the V and J ends lie 15 bases apart. Taken from the germline V gene, the CDR1 and CDR2 loops are MDHEN and SYDVKM. Counted from cysteine to phenylalanine, this CDR3 has 13 amino acids. The read is trimmed to its CDR3 DNA, 39 bases read in frame from base 1. About this clonotype itself: This clone's antigen is unknown. Per-nucleotide qualities are absent, and no much larger clonotype sits a single base away.

The rearranged chain carries TRBV28 and TRBJ2-1; a tentative D match to TRBD2 spans 6 bases. The sample comprised CD4+ T cells from PBMCs. This receptor was taken from a human donor with multiple sclerosis. The bases are TGTGCCAGCAGTAGGGACTTCAGAGGGGAGCAGTTCTTC. Translated, this is CASSRDFRGEQFF.